This T cell receptor beta chain stems from a study of blood T cell repertoires in COVID-19. Study-level background: The United States, Italy and Spain supplied acute and convalescent COVID-19 samples. T cells, B-cell-depleted T cells, or PBMCs supplied cDNA or gDNA.

Germline CDR1 reads SGHRS; CDR2 reads YFSETQ. This CDR3 has 14 amino acids. V lost 0 bases to trimming and J lost 9 bases, with 13 bases between them. The assay was immunoSEQ multiplex PCR, and TCRdb's table has in-frame clones only and misses some. The repertoire holds around 70,000 clones, roughly 80% seen once, with over 15% in the top ten. Sample: peripheral blood. This sequence joins TRBV5-1 and TRBJ2-1; tentatively, D is TRBD1 (6 bases). This receptor was taken from a woman between 55 and 75 years old with acute or convalescent COVID-19. The CDR3: CASSLGQGSGEQFF. The CDR3 DNA reads TGCGCCAGCAGCTTGGGGCAGGGGTCGGGTGAGCAGTTCTTC.